One sample yielded the 26 T cell receptor beta chains listed below, sequenced in a study of blood T cell repertoires in COVID-19. The repertoire was sequenced with immunoSEQ multiplex PCR; TCRdb's copy has only in-frame clones and lacks some. The sample records 90,000 to 120,000 clones, about 91% being singletons. The sample was peripheral blood. All receptors come from a man aged 45-60 years with active or convalescent COVID-19.

The V and J genes are TRBV18 and TRBJ2-1, with TRBD2 matching 11 bases. V shed 1 base, J shed 4 bases, and the junction held 6 bases outside the gene matches. The CDR3 is 17 residues long. Looked up from germline, CDR1 is KGHSH and CDR2 is LQKENI. The CDR3 DNA reads TGTGCCAGCTCACCACGGGTCCCTAGCGGGAGGTACAATGAGCAGTTCTTC. This encodes CASSPRVPSGRYNEQFF.

About this clone: Mismatch with germline at one junction end may stem from a read error. The chain uses TRBV6-5 and TRBJ2-7; 7 bases are a match to TRBD2. The germline V gene encodes CDR1 MNHEY and CDR2 SVGAGI. The CDR3 extends over 15 amino acids. The CDR3 DNA reads as TGTGCCAGCAGGTACTCCGGGAGGTTCTCCTACGAGCAGTACTTC. As protein: CASRYSGRFSYEQYF.

This rearrangement joins TRBV5-1 to TRBJ2-2, with D possibly matching TRBD2 (5 bases). Trimming took off 0 bases at V and 3 bases at J, with 12 bases between the two ends. CDR3 length: 16 residues. Per germline, CDR1 SGHRS and CDR2 YFSETQ. This CDR3 reads CASSLEVGADTGELFF. For the CDR3, the DNA is TGCGCCAGCAGCTTGGAGGTGGGAGCGGACACCGGGGAGCTGTTTTTT.

The chain links TRBV15 to TRBJ2-1; 7 nucleotides match TRBD2. V lost 5 bases to trimming and J lost 8 bases; unmatched junction nucleotides: 6. Germline V gene data show CDR1 as LNHNV and CDR2 as YYDKDF (reference sequence). This CDR3 has 13 residues. The CDR3 nucleotides read TGTGCCACCAGCCGGGGGGAGTCGTATGAGCAGTTCTTC. This sequence encodes CATSRGESYEQFF.

Of note for this clone: Other nucleotide sequences in the sample specify the same CDR3. The V and J genes are TRBV12-3 or TRBV12-4 and TRBJ1-1; no firm D call. This CDR3 has 13 residues. V lost 5 bases to trimming and J lost 0 bases, with 7 bases between them. CDR3 protein: CASSPQMNTEAFF. In DNA form, the CDR3 reads TGTGCCAGCAGTCCCCAGATGAACACTGAAGCTTTCTTT.

V gene TRBV9 combines with J gene TRBJ2-1; unclear D gene. The CDR3 length is 12 residues. The germline V gene has CDR1 SGDLS and CDR2 YYNGEE. Trimming took 3 bases from V and 6 from J, leaving 7 bases between them. The CDR3, as DNA: TGTGCCAGCAGCGGCACTGGCAATGAGCAGTTCTTC. Translating it yields CASSGTGNEQFF.

This chain links TRBV30 with TRBJ2-1; 12 bases align to TRBD1. Germline CDR1 and CDR2: GTSNPN and SVGIG (reference sequence). CDR3 length: 15 residues. V dropped 2 bases and J dropped 8; count of bases not matched to a gene: 7. The chain's CDR3 is CAWSPGTGGLDEQFF. Written as DNA, the CDR3 is TGTGCCTGGAGTCCCGGGACAGGGGGCTTGGATGAGCAGTTCTTC.

The chain has TRBV6-5 and TRBJ1-1; a weak D match, TRBD1 (5 bases). Germline V gene lookup returns CDR1 MNHEY and CDR2 SVGAGI. Trimming cost V 6 bases and J 6 bases, with 14 bases left between them. The CDR3 loop spans 13 amino acids. The CDR3 region is CASSRGGGSEAFF. CDR3 in DNA: TGTGCCAGCAGCCGCGGGGGAGGGTCTGAAGCTTTCTTT.

The V and J genes are TRBV27 and TRBJ2-6, with D perhaps TRBD1 (6 bases). Per germline, CDR1 MNHEY and CDR2 SMNVEV (reference sequence). This CDR3 has 19 amino acids. V was clipped by 0 bases and J by 0 bases, with 15 bases between them. The CDR3 nucleotides read TGTGCCAGCAGTTTATCGTCCGAGACAGGTTTCTCTGGGGCCAACGTCCTGACTTTC. Its protein product is CASSLSSETGFSGANVLTF.

The genes are TRBV29-1 and TRBJ2-7; 10 bases are shared with TRBD2. The CDR3 is 15 amino acids. The V gene's germline CDR1 is SQVTM and CDR2 ANQGSEA. The junction had 7 bases not matched to a gene; V was cut back by 1 base and J by 4 bases. The chain's CDR3 is CSVEGSSGSLYEQYF. CDR3 DNA: TGCAGCGTTGAAGGGTCTAGCGGGAGCTTATACGAGCAGTACTTC.

The chain employs TRBV6-5 and TRBJ2-1; 8 bases agree with TRBD1. Trimming cost V 8 bases and J 4 bases; bases outside gene matches: 4. This CDR3 spans 13 amino acids. Germline V gene sequence: CDR1 MNHEY, CDR2 SVGAGI. The CDR3 DNA is TGTGCCAGCGGGGACAGGTCTTACAATGAGCAGTTCTTC. It translates to CASGDRSYNEQFF.

The V and J genes are TRBV6-5 and TRBJ1-2; a weak D match, TRBD1 (5 bases). Germline V gene data show CDR1 as MNHEY and CDR2 as SVGAGI. Deletions cut 7 bases from V and 3 bases from J, with 15 bases between. The CDR3 consists of 14 residues. The DNA of the CDR3 is TGTGCCAGCAACCCCTTCAGGGCTGACTATGGCTACACCTTC. Amino acids: CASNPFRADYGYTF.

This clone showed up just a few times. The J gene is TRBJ1-6, the V gene TRBV10-1; D perhaps matches TRBD1 (5 bases). The V end was cut by 5 bases, the J end by 8 bases, with 10 bases between. This CDR3 is built from 13 residues. Per germline, CDR1 WNHNN and CDR2 SYGVQD (reference sequence). CDR3 in amino acids: CASSRQLDSPLHF. CDR3 DNA sequence: TGCGCCAGCAGTAGACAGCTGGATTCACCCCTCCACTTT.

This chain links TRBV7-6 with TRBJ1-4; perhaps TRBD1 as D (6 bases). The CDR3 spans 15 residues. CDR1 is SGHVS and CDR2 is FNYEAQ in the germline V gene. V shed 4 bases and J shed 8 bases, with 17 bases lying between them. CDR3 in amino acids: CASSSGQTVREKLFF. CDR3 bases: TGTGCCAGCAGCTCAGGACAGACCGTACGGGAAAAACTGTTTTTT.

The chain has TRBV28 and TRBJ1-1, with D uncertain. The CDR3 spans 16 residues. V lost 3 bases and J 1 base, leaving 15 bases between the germline ends. The germline gives CDR1 MDHEN, CDR2 SYDVKM. CDR3 nucleotide sequence: TGTGCCAGCAGTTTCCCTGCACAAGCAGGGAACACTGAAGCTTTCTTT. This sequence encodes CASSFPAQAGNTEAFF.

This clone was counted a few times. The gene calls are TRBV19 and TRBJ2-3; D possibly corresponds to TRBD2 (5 bases). This CDR3 is 14 amino acids long. Germline V gene sequence: CDR1 LNHDA, CDR2 SQIVND (reference sequence). V dropped 5 bases and J dropped 6 bases, with 15 bases sitting between them. This chain's CDR3 is CASSGVEGVDTQYF. The CDR3 region has the DNA TGTGCCAGTAGTGGTGTTGAGGGAGTGGATACGCAGTATTTT.

The chain combines TRBV4-2 with TRBJ2-5; the match to TRBD2 covers 8 bases. Germline trimming cut 1 base from V and 5 bases from J; bases unmatched to any gene: 18. Per the germline V gene, CDR1 is LGHNA and CDR2 is YNFKEQ. CDR3 length equals 19 residues. The CDR3 DNA sequence: TGTGCCAGCAGCCAAGGTGGGACGGGAGGGCCAATTGCATTTGAGACCCAGTACTTC. Protein: CASSQGGTGGPIAFETQYF.

The chain joins TRBV10-3 to TRBJ1-4; possibly TRBD1 for D (5 bases). V was clipped by 10 bases and J by 3 bases, with 15 bases between them. Germline loops: CDR1 ENHRY, CDR2 SYGVKD. The CDR3 has 14 residues. CDR3 sequence (DNA): TGTGCCACCGCGACAGCCTCTTCTAATGAAAAACTGTTTTTT. Translating gives CATATASSNEKLFF.

The chain combines TRBV10-3 with TRBJ2-1; 8 bases are a match to TRBD1. Germline lookup yields CDR1 ENHRY and CDR2 SYGVKD. The CDR3 has 16 residues. Trimming took 5 bases from V and 7 from J; bases not matched to a gene: 13. CDR3 sequence (DNA): TGTGCCATCAGTTCCCCTGTAGGACAGGGTAGTAATGAGCAGTTCTTC. Encoded protein: CAISSPVGQGSNEQFF.

The chain couples TRBV5-1 to TRBJ1-2; 9 positions agree with TRBD1. V was clipped by 4 bases and J by 6 bases; unmatched bases: 16. The length of the CDR3 is 17 residues. From germline, CDR1 is SGHRS and CDR2 YFSETQ. As DNA, the CDR3 is TGCGCCAGCAGCCTAGACCTCCGGGACAGGGTATCCCATGGCTACACCTTC. Translating it yields CASSLDLRDRVSHGYTF.

J is TRBJ2-7 and V is TRBV6-5; D gene ambiguous. CDR1 and CDR2 from the germline V gene are MNHEY and SVGAGI. Trimming took off 10 bases at V and 3 bases at J, with 13 bases between the two ends. The CDR3 is made up of 12 amino acids. This chain's CDR3 is CATLAANYEQYF. The CDR3 bases are TGTGCCACCCTCGCAGCGAACTACGAGCAGTACTTC.

The CDR3: CASSQEELDYGYTF. Here the CDR3 DNA reads TGCGCCAGCAGCCAAGAGGAGTTGGACTATGGCTACACCTTC. The V call is TRBV4-1, the J call TRBJ1-2, with D unclear. The CDR3 covers 14 residues. The germline V gene encodes CDR1 MGHRA and CDR2 YSYEKL. With 0 bases removed from V and 3 bases from J, the gap between germline ends came to 8 bases.

The V gene is TRBV19, the J gene TRBJ2-3; D is possibly TRBD1 (6 bases). V was trimmed by 5 bases and J by 8 bases, leaving 20 bases between them. The CDR3 is made up of 15 amino acids. Germline V gene lookup returns CDR1 LNHDA and CDR2 SQIVND (reference sequence). In nucleotides, the CDR3 is TGTGCCAGTAGTTTCGGGACATCCTGGCCCGGTACGCAGTATTTT. It codes for CASSFGTSWPGTQYF. Complete variable domain (other parts from reference TRBV19 and TRBJ2-3): DGGITQSPKYLFRKEGQNVTLSCEQNLNHDAMYWYRQDPGQGLRLIYYSQIVNDFQKGDIAEGYSVSREKKESFPLTVTSAQKNPTAFYLCASSFGTSWPGTQYFGPGTRLTVL.

This rearrangement joins TRBV28 to TRBJ2-5; 8 bases agree with TRBD2. J gave up 5 bases and V 3 bases, and 8 bases lay outside the gene matches. Per germline, CDR1 MDHEN and CDR2 SYDVKM. The length of the CDR3 is 15 residues. CDR3 DNA: TGTGCCAGCAGTTTGAGCGGGAGCCTCCGGGAGACCCAGTACTTC. Amino acids: CASSLSGSLRETQYF. Supplemented by reference TRBV28 and TRBJ2-5, the full variable domain reads DVKVTQSSRYLVKRTGEKVFLECVQDMDHENMFWYRQDPGLGLRLIYFSYDVKMKEKGDIPEGYSVSREKKERFSLILESASTNQTSMYLCASSLSGSLRETQYFGPGTRLLVL.

The V gene is TRBV4-1, the J gene TRBJ2-1; tentative D call: TRBD2 (6 bases). The V end lost 3 bases, the J end lost 3 bases, and 15 bases lay between the germline ends. This CDR3 is built from 16 residues. The germline gives CDR1 MGHRA, CDR2 YSYEKL. The CDR3 is CASSHSRDWYYNEQFF. The CDR3 DNA is TGCGCCAGCAGCCATTCTCGGGACTGGTACTACAATGAGCAGTTCTTC.

The sample holds one count of this clone. The chain recombines TRBV5-1 with TRBJ1-3; D unresolved. V lost 0 bases and J lost 4, with 5 bases in between. The length of the CDR3 is 13 residues. CDR1 and CDR2 from the germline V gene are SGHRS and YFSETQ. This CDR3 reads CASSLAPGNTIYF. The CDR3, as DNA: TGCGCCAGCAGCTTGGCCCCGGGAAACACCATATATTTT.